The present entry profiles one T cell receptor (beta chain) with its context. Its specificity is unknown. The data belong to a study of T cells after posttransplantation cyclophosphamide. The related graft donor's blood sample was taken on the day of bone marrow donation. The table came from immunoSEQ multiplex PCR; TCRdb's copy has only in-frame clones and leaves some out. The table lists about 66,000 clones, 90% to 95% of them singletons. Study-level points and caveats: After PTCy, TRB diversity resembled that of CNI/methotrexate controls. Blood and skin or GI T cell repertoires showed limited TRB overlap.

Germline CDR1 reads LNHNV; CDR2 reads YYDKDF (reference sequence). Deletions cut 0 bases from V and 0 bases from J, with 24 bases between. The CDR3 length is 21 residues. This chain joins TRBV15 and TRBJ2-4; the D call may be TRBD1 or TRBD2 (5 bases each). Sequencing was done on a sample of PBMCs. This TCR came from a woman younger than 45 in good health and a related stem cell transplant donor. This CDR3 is CATSREYQTARGVLAKNIQYF. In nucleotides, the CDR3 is TGTGCCACCAGCAGAGAATATCAAACCGCAAGGGGAGTTCTAGCCAAAAACATTCAGTACTTC.